Below are 14 T cell receptor beta chains sequenced from a single sample in a study of control samples from healthy donors and cancer patients. Produced via immunoSEQ multiplex PCR; TCRdb's table is partial and in-frame only. Of about 160,000 clones in the sample, about 90% were seen once. Material for sequencing was blood. These receptors were obtained from a man between 25 and 39 years old in good health.

About this clone itself: One end of the junction varies from germline; a read error may be responsible. The chain couples TRBV6-1 to TRBJ1-2, with 7 bases aligning to TRBD1. Germline V lookup: CDR1 MNHNS, CDR2 SASEGT. This CDR3 comprises 15 residues. CDR3 sequence (DNA): TGTGCCAGCAGAGAAGCAGGGGGAAGATCCTATGGCTACACCTTC. Translation gives CASREAGGRSYGYTF.

DNA for the CDR3: TGTGCCAGCAGTTACTCTGGGAGGGCCGCTGAAGCTTTCTTT. Translation gives CASSYSGRAAEAFF. The chain combines TRBV6-2 or TRBV6-3 with TRBJ1-1; D unresolved. The CDR3 totals 14 residues. CDR1 and CDR2 from the germline V gene are MNHEY and SVGEGT. V was trimmed by 0 bases and J by 6 bases, leaving 11 bases between them.

The chain is built from TRBV5-1 and TRBJ2-1; 14 bases match TRBD2. This CDR3 comprises 16 residues. With 4 bases clipped from V and 3 bases from J, the junction kept 3 bases outside the gene matches. Per the germline V gene, CDR1 is SGHRS and CDR2 is YFSETQ. The CDR3 region has the DNA TGCGCCAGCAGCCTCGGGACTAGCGGGGGCTACAATGAGCAGTTCTTC. It yields the protein CASSLGTSGGYNEQFF.

As DNA, the CDR3 is TGTGCCAGCAGTTTGGGTGGGAAGAACACTGAAGCTTTCTTT. Protein sequence: CASSLGGKNTEAFF. V and J are TRBV28 and TRBJ1-1; D is ambiguous. V dropped 3 bases and J dropped 1 base, with 9 bases sitting between them. Germline loops: CDR1 MDHEN, CDR2 SYDVKM. The CDR3 is made up of 14 amino acids.

The J gene is TRBJ1-2, the V gene TRBV25-1; unclear D gene. Per the germline V gene, CDR1 is MGHDK and CDR2 is SYGVNS. The CDR3 has 12 residues. The V gene lost 4 bases and the J gene lost 8 bases, with 11 bases spanning the gap. DNA of the CDR3: TGTGCCAGCAGTGGGAACCAGCGAGGCTACACCTTC. Translation: CASSGNQRGYTF.

The chain combines TRBV7-9 with TRBJ2-7; 11 nucleotides match TRBD1. The germline CDR1 and CDR2 sequences are SEHNR and FQNEAQ (reference sequence). The CDR3 loop spans 14 amino acids. J was trimmed by 5 bases and V by 3 bases; bases with no gene match: 3. CDR3 DNA sequence: TGTGCCAGCAGCTTGGGACAGGGGGGCCACGAGCAGTACTTC. Amino acid sequence: CASSLGQGGHEQYF.

The V and J genes are TRBV5-1 and TRBJ2-2; 7 bases map to TRBD2. The germline CDR1 and CDR2 sequences are SGHRS and YFSETQ. The CDR3 is made up of 14 amino acids. The V and J ends lost 4 bases and 6 bases, in that order; junction bases with no gene match: 6. The CDR3 coding sequence is TGCGCCAGCAGCCCGACTAGCCCTCCCGGGGAGCTGTTTTTT. It translates to CASSPTSPPGELFF. The full variable domain, its missing parts supplied by reference TRBV5-1 and TRBJ2-2, is KAGVTQTPRYLIKTRGQQVTLSCSPISGHRSVSWYQQTPGQGLQFLFEYFSETQRNKGNFPGRFSGRQFSNSRSEMNVSTLELGDSALYLCASSPTSPPGELFFGEGSRLTVL.

The chain employs TRBV5-1 and TRBJ2-3; D possibly corresponds to TRBD1 (6 bases). V was pared by 5 bases and J by 1 base, with 17 bases between. Germline-derived CDR1 and CDR2 are SGHRS and YFSETQ. The CDR3 is 16 residues long. Here the CDR3 reads CASRALQGRGTDTQYF. The CDR3 DNA reads as TGCGCCAGCAGAGCACTACAGGGTAGGGGCACAGATACGCAGTATTTT.

The rearrangement links TRBV16 to TRBJ2-1; TRBD2 matches 9 bases. J gave up 4 bases and V 5 bases, and 6 bases lay outside the gene matches. This CDR3 has 15 residues. Looked up from germline, CDR1 is KGHSY and CDR2 is FQNENV. CDR3 residues: CASSFRAGGYNEQFF. In nucleotides, the CDR3 is TGTGCCAGCAGCTTCCGAGCGGGGGGATACAATGAGCAGTTCTTC. Full variable domain (rest looked up from reference TRBV16 and TRBJ2-1): GEEVAQTPKHLVRGEGQKAKLYCAPIKGHSYVFWYQQVLKNEFKFLISFQNENVFDETGMPKERFSAKCLPNSPCSLEIQATKLEDSAVYFCASSFRAGGYNEQFFGPGTRLTVL.

The table lists this clone with a count of one. This chain joins TRBV27 and TRBJ2-1; tentative D call: TRBD2 (6 bases). The V gene's germline CDR1 is MNHEY and CDR2 SMNVEV (reference sequence). V lost 1 base and J 4 bases, leaving 11 bases between the germline ends. The CDR3 extends over 15 amino acids. The CDR3: CASSLWGEPYNEQFF. The CDR3 DNA reads as TGTGCCAGCAGTTTATGGGGGGAACCTTACAATGAGCAGTTCTTC.

The CDR3 loop is CASSRSTGITGNQPQHF. DNA for the CDR3: TGCGCCAGCAGCCGGTCGACCGGGATAACGGGTAATCAGCCCCAGCATTTT. The V call is TRBV4-3, the J call TRBJ1-5; no clear D. V was pared by 4 bases and J by 4 bases, with 20 bases between. The CDR3 runs to 17 residues. Germline V gives CDR1 LGHNA, CDR2 YSLEER.

The chain employs TRBV7-9 and TRBJ1-2; D remains ambiguous. The CDR3 has 10 amino acids. Trimming left V 5 bases short and J 8 bases short, with 6 bases between. In germline, CDR1 is SEHNR, CDR2 FQNEAQ (reference sequence). The CDR3 is CASSVQGYTF. In DNA, the CDR3 is TGTGCCAGCAGCGTCCAGGGCTACACCTTC.

The chain has TRBV3-1 (or the pseudogene TRBV3-2) and TRBJ2-1; the D is unclear. Germline CDR1 reads LGHDT; CDR2 reads YNNKEL (reference sequence). The V gene lost 1 base and the J gene lost 9 bases, with 7 bases spanning the gap. This CDR3 has 12 residues. CDR3 coding DNA: TGTGCCAGCAGCCAAGTTTGGGGTGAGCAGTTCTTC. Its translation is CASSQVWGEQFF.

The rearrangement joins TRBV5-8 to TRBJ1-2; 8 bases are shared with TRBD1. The V segment lost 6 bases and the J segment 8 bases; nucleotides outside the gene matches: 12. The CDR3 runs to 14 residues. The germline V gene has CDR1 SGHTS and CDR2 YDEGEE. CDR3 nucleotide sequence: TGTGCCAGCACCCTTGTGACAGGGGAGTCGGGCTACACCTTC. As protein: CASTLVTGESGYTF.